Shown below are 5 T cell receptor beta chains from a single sample sequenced in a study of shared clonotypes between healthy human individuals. Repertoires were generated with immunoSEQ multiplex PCR, while TCRdb's copy carries only in-frame clones and drops some. The top ten hold 0.39% of the sample, which has about 2.3 million clones, approximately 93% seen once. Sequencing was performed on naive CD4+ T cells from PBMCs. Subset denoted: CD45RA+ positively selected. The receptors shown here come from a man between 18 and 29 years old in good health. Some clones in this sample may be carry-over from other donors' samples.

As regards this clone: Other nucleotide sequences in the sample specify the same CDR3. The chain couples TRBV5-1 to TRBJ2-1; 13 nucleotides agree with TRBD2. The CDR3 length is 15 residues. The trim removed 4 bases at V and 8 bases at J, leaving 6 bases unmatched. The germline gives CDR1 SGHRS, CDR2 YFSETQ. The CDR3 DNA sequence: TGCGCCAGCAGCCTCGGGACTAGCGGGACGGATGAGCAGTTCTTC. Residues: CASSLGTSGTDEQFF.

The J gene is TRBJ1-5, the V gene TRBV7-2, with D possibly being TRBD1 (5 bases). From germline, CDR1 is SGHTA and CDR2 FQGNSA. V lost 0 bases and J 6 bases, leaving 12 bases between the germline ends. The CDR3 extends over 15 amino acids. The chain's CDR3 is CASSLAFGGGQPQHF. DNA of the CDR3: TGTGCCAGCAGCTTAGCGTTTGGGGGTGGTCAGCCCCAGCATTTT.

The chain couples TRBV7-9 to TRBJ1-3; TRBD1 is a possible D gene (5 bases). The CDR3 runs to 14 residues. V lost 5 bases and J 3 bases, leaving 11 bases between the germline ends. Germline lookup yields CDR1 SEHNR and CDR2 FQNEAQ (reference sequence). CDR3 DNA: TGTGCCAGCAGCCCGGACAACTATGGAAACACCATATATTTT. Its translation is CASSPDNYGNTIYF.

The chain couples TRBV7-3 to TRBJ2-1; TRBD2 matches at 8 bases. V was pared by 3 bases and J by 8 bases, with 6 bases of the junction left unmatched. The CDR3 is made up of 14 amino acids. CDR1 and CDR2 (germline): SGHTA, FQGTGA. The CDR3 protein is CASSFIGGRYEQFF. The CDR3 bases are TGTGCCAGCAGCTTTATTGGCGGGAGGTATGAGCAGTTCTTC.

Written as DNA, the CDR3 is TGTGCCAGCAGCTTGGCCTCCACGGGCTACGAGCAGTACTTC. Amino acids: CASSLASTGYEQYF. The V and J genes are TRBV5-5 and TRBJ2-7; D is unclear. Germline V CDR1 and CDR2: SGHKS, YYEKEE (reference sequence). Trimming stripped 0 bases from V and 3 bases from J, with 10 bases between. The CDR3 is made up of 14 amino acids.